These T cell receptor beta chains were read from a single sample in a study of T-cell memory formation after mild COVID-19. TCRdb redid the calling of the 5' RACE reads with MiXCR, one entry per CDR3 protein. The data contain under 110,000 distinct CDR3 sequences, about a sixth of them singletons. The sample taken for sequencing was PBMCs or a T cell subset sorted from them (not recorded which). The receptors here all came from an adult woman who had mild COVID-19 (a few samples of this study predate the infection). Cell type and time point are not known. Each CDR3 is given with its conserved first and last residue. A D gene is named only where the DNA matches it firmly. Part of the rows lack a size; the others show once, few, many or a class for expanded clones.

TGTGCCAGCAGTCGGACAGCTCAAGGGGCTGAAGCTTTCTTT CASSRTAQGAEAFF - TRBJ1-1 - TRBV12-3/TRBV12-4
TGTGCCAGCAGTCCTCAAGGGGGGGGACGTGCTTTCTTT CASSPQGGGRAFF many TRBJ1-1 - TRBV12-3/TRBV12-4
TGTGCCTGGAGTGGTGTCGGCAGGGAGCAGTACTTC CAWSGVGREQYF - TRBJ2-7 - TRBV30
TGTGCCAGCAGCCTCGGCGGGACAGTCTATGGCTACACCTTC CASSLGGTVYGYTF few TRBJ1-2 TRBD1 TRBV7-9
TGTGCCACCAGTGAGGGGGGAACTATGAACACTGAAGCTTTCTTT CATSEGGTMNTEAFF few TRBJ1-1 - TRBV24-1
TGTGCCAGCAGTTTGAGTCCGGAAAACATTCAGTACTTC CASSLSPENIQYF - TRBJ2-4 - TRBV27
TGTGCCAGCTCACCACCGGGGGGTAAGGTGAATGAGCAGTTCTTC CASSPPGGKVNEQFF few TRBJ2-1 - TRBV18
TGTGCCAGCAAGACAGGACTAGCGGGAGGGAGCTCCTACGAGCAGTACTTC CASKTGLAGGSSYEQYF few TRBJ2-7 TRBD2 TRBV2
TGTGCCAGCAGCTTCACAGGTTCCTACAATGAGCAGTTCTTC CASSFTGSYNEQFF few TRBJ2-1 - TRBV12-3/TRBV12-4
TGTGCCAGCAGCGACCACTGGGAGCAGTACTTC CASSDHWEQYF - TRBJ2-7 - TRBV21-1
TGCGCCAGCAGCTTGGTGGGGACAGTGGATACGGAGCAGTACTTC CASSLVGTVDTEQYF - TRBJ2-7 TRBD1 TRBV5-1
TGTGCCTGGAGTGTACTGGCAGGGGGAGTTACTGAAGCTTTCTTT CAWSVLAGGVTEAFF few TRBJ1-1 TRBD1 TRBV30
TGTGCCAGCAGCGGTAGCGGAAGTAAGGCCTACAATGAGCAGTTCTTC CASSGSGSKAYNEQFF few TRBJ2-1 - TRBV7-9
TGCGCCAGCAGCCAAGATGCGACGGCCCCGGAGCTGTTTTTT CASSQDATAPELFF - TRBJ2-2 - TRBV4-3
TGTGCCAGCAGCTTGACGGCTAGCTGGGGGAATGAGCAGTTCTTC CASSLTASWGNEQFF - TRBJ2-1 - TRBV5-5
TGTGCCAGCAGCTCATTTTTTTTGGCGGGAGGGCCTGTGGACGAGCAGTACTTC CASSSFFLAGGPVDEQYF few TRBJ2-7 TRBD2 TRBV7-3
TGTGCCTGGAACGTGGGGTACGAGCAGTACTTC CAWNVGYEQYF - TRBJ2-7 - TRBV30
TGTGCCAGCAGCAACCGCCGACAGGGAAACACCGGGGAGCTGTTTTTT CASSNRRQGNTGELFF few TRBJ2-2 TRBD1 TRBV9
TGTGCCAGCAGTGAAGAGGAAACCTACGAGCAGTACTTC CASSEEETYEQYF - TRBJ2-7 - TRBV6-1
TGTGCCAGCAGCTTGGTGCGCGATGAGCAGTTCTTC CASSLVRDEQFF many TRBJ2-1 - TRBV7-9
TGTGCCAGCAGCCCGCCGGGACTAGAGGGCGAGACCCAGTACTTC CASSPPGLEGETQYF - TRBJ2-5 TRBD2 TRBV7-9
TGTGCCAGCAGCTTTTACCCCGGGACAGTGAACACTGAAGCTTTCTTT CASSFYPGTVNTEAFF - TRBJ1-1 TRBD1 TRBV5-5
TGTGCCACCAGCCTTGGACAGATCAACACCGGGGAGCTGTTTTTT CATSLGQINTGELFF few TRBJ2-2 - TRBV24-1
TGTGCCATCAGTGAGGGAGTTACCCTTATCGGCGGGGAGCTGTTTTTT CAISEGVTLIGGELFF - TRBJ2-2 - TRBV10-3
TGCGCCAGCAGCCAAACGGCCCGTATCGACTGGCGGACCGGGGAGCTGTTTTTT CASSQTARIDWRTGELFF - TRBJ2-2 - TRBV4-3
TGTGCCAGCAGCTGGGGGATTCCGGGGCCCGTGGATGAGCAGTTCTTC CASSWGIPGPVDEQFF - TRBJ2-1 - TRBV7-3
TGCAGTGCTAGGGGGGACTTTAACTACAATGAGCAGTTCTTC CSARGDFNYNEQFF - TRBJ2-1 - TRBV20-1
TGTGCCACCAGGGGGTATAATGAAAAACTGTTTTTT CATRGYNEKLFF few TRBJ1-4 - TRBV15
TGTGCCAGCAGTCAAGATTGGACTAGCCGGACGGGGTACAATGAGCAGTTCTTC CASSQDWTSRTGYNEQFF few TRBJ2-1 TRBD2 TRBV11-3
TGTGCCAGCAGCTTAGGGCCAGGGGCGCATGCCCGGGCCAACGTCCTGACTTTC CASSLGPGAHARANVLTF few TRBJ2-6 - TRBV7-6
TGTGCCAGTACCCCGGCCCTAAGCTCCTACAATGAGCAGTTCTTC CASTPALSSYNEQFF few TRBJ2-1 - TRBV19
TGCAGCGTTGGACTAGCGGGAGGAAATGAGCAGTTCTTC CSVGLAGGNEQFF - TRBJ2-1 TRBD2 TRBV29-1
TGTGCCAGCAGCTTGGCCAGCGACTACACTGAAGCTTTCTTT CASSLASDYTEAFF many TRBJ1-1 - TRBV7-9
TGTGCCAGCAGCACCTCGGGACTAGCTACCTACGAGCAGTACTTC CASSTSGLATYEQYF - TRBJ2-7 TRBD2 TRBV9
TGCAGCGTCGGGGGGGATAGCGGGAGGCCTACCTACGAGCAGTACTTC CSVGGDSGRPTYEQYF - TRBJ2-7 TRBD2 TRBV29-1
TGTGCCAGCAGCTTATACGGGACAGGGGGAAACGAGCAGTACTTC CASSLYGTGGNEQYF - TRBJ2-7 TRBD1 TRBV11-2
TGTGCCAGCAGCTTGGGTGTCGGGCAAGAGACCCAGTACTTC CASSLGVGQETQYF few TRBJ2-5 - TRBV5-6
TGCAGCGTTGTAGGAGCTAGCGAGAACACCGGGGAGCTGTTTTTT CSVVGASENTGELFF few TRBJ2-2 - TRBV29-1
TGTGCCAGTTTAGGGATCGGCACCGGGGAGCTGTTTTTT CASLGIGTGELFF few TRBJ2-2 - TRBV27
TGCAGCGGTGCGGAGGGCGGGAACTATGGCTACACCTTC CSGAEGGNYGYTF - TRBJ1-2 - TRBV29-1
TGCGCCAGCAGCCAGGAAAGGGGGCTGAACGAGCAGTACTTC CASSQERGLNEQYF - TRBJ2-7 TRBD1 TRBV4-3
TGTGCCAGCAGCTTAGGGGACAGCCATGAGCAGTTCTTC CASSLGDSHEQFF - TRBJ2-1 TRBD1 TRBV7-6
TGTGCCACCAGTGACCAGCGGGAGTTGCCCTACAATGAGCAGTTCTTC CATSDQRELPYNEQFF many TRBJ2-1 TRBD2 TRBV24-1
TGCAGCGCGGTAGGGACAGGGTATGCTGAAGCTTTCTTT CSAVGTGYAEAFF few TRBJ1-1 TRBD1 TRBV29-1
TGTGCCAGCAGTTTGAGGACAGGAGAGGGCTACACCTTC CASSLRTGEGYTF many TRBJ1-2 TRBD1 TRBV27
TGTGCCAGCAGCCCAAGACAGGGTAATCAGCCCCAGCATTTT CASSPRQGNQPQHF few TRBJ1-5 TRBD1 TRBV5-5
TGTGCCAGCAGTGAATGGCAGGGTGACCAAGAGACCCAGTACTTC CASSEWQGDQETQYF few TRBJ2-5 - TRBV2
TGCGCCAGCAGCCAAGACAGGGCCCCCTACAATGAGCAGTTCTTC CASSQDRAPYNEQFF - TRBJ2-1 - TRBV4-3
TGCGCCAGCAGCCAAGACCCGACTAGCGGAAGCTCCTACAATGAGCAGTTCTTC CASSQDPTSGSSYNEQFF many TRBJ2-1 TRBD2 TRBV4-3
TGTGCCAGCAGCTTAGTAGGGACAGGGAGTGAGCAGTTCTTC CASSLVGTGSEQFF - TRBJ2-1 TRBD1 TRBV7-2
TGCGCCAGCAGATTTACAGGGGAAGAGACCCAGTACTTC CASRFTGEETQYF - TRBJ2-5 TRBD1 TRBV5-1